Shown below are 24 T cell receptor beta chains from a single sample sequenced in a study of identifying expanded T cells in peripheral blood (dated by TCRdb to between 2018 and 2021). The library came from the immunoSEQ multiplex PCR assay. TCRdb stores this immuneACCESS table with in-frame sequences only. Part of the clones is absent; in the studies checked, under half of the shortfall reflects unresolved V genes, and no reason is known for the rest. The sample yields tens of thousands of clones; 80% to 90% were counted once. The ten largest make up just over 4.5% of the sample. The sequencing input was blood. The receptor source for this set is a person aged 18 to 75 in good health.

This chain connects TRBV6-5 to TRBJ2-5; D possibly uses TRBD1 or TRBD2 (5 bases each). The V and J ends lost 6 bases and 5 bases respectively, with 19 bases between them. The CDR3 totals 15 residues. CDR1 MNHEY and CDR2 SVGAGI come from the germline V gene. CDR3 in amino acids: CASSSGAGNSETQYF. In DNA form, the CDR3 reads TGTGCCAGCAGCTCCGGGGCAGGGAACTCGGAGACCCAGTACTTC.

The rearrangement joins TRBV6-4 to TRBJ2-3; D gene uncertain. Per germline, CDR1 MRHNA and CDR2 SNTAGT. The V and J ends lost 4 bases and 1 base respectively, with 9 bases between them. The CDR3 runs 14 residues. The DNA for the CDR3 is TGTGCCAGCAGTGTACGGCCTGGCACAGATACGCAGTATTTT. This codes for CASSVRPGTDTQYF.

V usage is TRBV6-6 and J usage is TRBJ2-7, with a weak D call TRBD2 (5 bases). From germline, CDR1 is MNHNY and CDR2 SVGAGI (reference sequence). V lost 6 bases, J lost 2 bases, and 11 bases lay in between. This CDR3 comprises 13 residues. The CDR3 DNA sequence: TGTGCCAGCAGCCAGACTACCCCCTACGAGCAGTACTTC. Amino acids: CASSQTTPYEQYF.

CDR3 sequence: CASSGTSGIPGELFF. The DNA of the CDR3 is TGCGCCAGCAGCGGGACTAGCGGGATTCCCGGGGAGCTGTTTTTT. This chain links TRBV4-1 with TRBJ2-2, with 13 nucleotides matching TRBD2. Germline trimming cut 5 bases from V and 6 bases from J; bases unmatched to any gene: 3. CDR1 and CDR2 from the germline V gene are MGHRA and YSYEKL. The CDR3 consists of 15 residues.

The CDR3 DNA reads TGTGCCAGCAGTGAGGGACAGGGCCACAATGAGCAGTTCTTC. Its translation: CASSEGQGHNEQFF. This chain links TRBV6-4 with TRBJ2-1; 9 nucleotides line up with TRBD1. V was clipped by 3 bases and J by 5 bases; unmatched bases: 2. CDR3 length equals 14 residues. Germline loops: CDR1 MRHNA, CDR2 SNTAGT.

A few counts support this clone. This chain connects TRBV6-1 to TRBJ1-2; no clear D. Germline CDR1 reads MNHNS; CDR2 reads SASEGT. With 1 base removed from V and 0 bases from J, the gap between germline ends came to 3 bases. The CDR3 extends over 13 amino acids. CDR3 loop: CASSEDANYGYTF. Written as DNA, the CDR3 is TGTGCCAGCAGTGAAGACGCTAACTATGGCTACACCTTC.

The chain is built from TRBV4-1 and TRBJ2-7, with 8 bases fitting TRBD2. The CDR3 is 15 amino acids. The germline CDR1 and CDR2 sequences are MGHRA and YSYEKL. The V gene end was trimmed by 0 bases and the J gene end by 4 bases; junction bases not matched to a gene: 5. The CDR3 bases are TGCGCCAGCAGCCAAGAACGGGGGGGAAAGTACGAGCAGTACTTC. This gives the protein CASSQERGGKYEQYF.

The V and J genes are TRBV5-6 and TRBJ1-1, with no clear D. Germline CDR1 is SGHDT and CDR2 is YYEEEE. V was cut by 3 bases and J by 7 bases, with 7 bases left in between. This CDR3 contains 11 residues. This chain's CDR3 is CASSSIGEAFF. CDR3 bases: TGTGCCAGCAGCTCGATAGGTGAAGCTTTCTTT.

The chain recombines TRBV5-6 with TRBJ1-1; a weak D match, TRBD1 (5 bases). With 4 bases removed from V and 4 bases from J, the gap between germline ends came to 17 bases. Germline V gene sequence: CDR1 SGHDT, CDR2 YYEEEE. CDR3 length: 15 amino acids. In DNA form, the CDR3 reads TGTGCCAGCAGCCCGGGGAGGGGTTGGGCCACTGAAGCTTTCTTT. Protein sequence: CASSPGRGWATEAFF.

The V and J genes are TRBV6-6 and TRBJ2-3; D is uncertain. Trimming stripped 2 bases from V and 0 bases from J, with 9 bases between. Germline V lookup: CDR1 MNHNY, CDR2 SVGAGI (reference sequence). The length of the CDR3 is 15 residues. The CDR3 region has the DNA TGTGCCAGCAGTTACCACGAACCCAGCACAGATACGCAGTATTTT. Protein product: CASSYHEPSTDTQYF.

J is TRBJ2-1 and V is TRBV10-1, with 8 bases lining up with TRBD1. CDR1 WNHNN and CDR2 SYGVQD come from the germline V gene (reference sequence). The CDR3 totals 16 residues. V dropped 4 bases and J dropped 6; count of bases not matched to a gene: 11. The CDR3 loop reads CASSASDRAFGNEQFF. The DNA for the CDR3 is TGCGCCAGCAGTGCCTCGGACAGGGCCTTCGGCAATGAGCAGTTCTTC.

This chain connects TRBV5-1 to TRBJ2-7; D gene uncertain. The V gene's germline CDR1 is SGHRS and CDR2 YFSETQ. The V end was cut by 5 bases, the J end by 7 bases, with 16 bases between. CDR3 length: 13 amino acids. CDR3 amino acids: CASSTNTDREQYF. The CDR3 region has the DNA TGCGCCAGCAGTACGAACACCGACCGAGAGCAGTACTTC. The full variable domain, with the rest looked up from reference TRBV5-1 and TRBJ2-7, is KAGVTQTPRYLIKTRGQQVTLSCSPISGHRSVSWYQQTPGQGLQFLFEYFSETQRNKGNFPGRFSGRQFSNSRSEMNVSTLELGDSALYLCASSTNTDREQYFGPGTRLTVT.

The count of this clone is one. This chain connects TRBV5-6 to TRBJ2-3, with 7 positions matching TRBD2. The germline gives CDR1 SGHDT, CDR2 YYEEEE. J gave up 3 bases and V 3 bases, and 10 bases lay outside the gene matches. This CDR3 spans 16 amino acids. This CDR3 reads CASSYRLGSGTDTQYF. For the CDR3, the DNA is TGTGCCAGCAGCTACCGACTAGGTAGCGGGACAGATACGCAGTATTTT.

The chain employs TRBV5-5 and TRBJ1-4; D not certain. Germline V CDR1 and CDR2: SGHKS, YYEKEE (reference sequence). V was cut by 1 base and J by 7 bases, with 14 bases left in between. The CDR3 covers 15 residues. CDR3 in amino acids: CASSLLTAAIEKLFF. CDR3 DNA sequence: TGTGCCAGCAGCTTGTTAACAGCCGCGATTGAAAAACTGTTTTTT.

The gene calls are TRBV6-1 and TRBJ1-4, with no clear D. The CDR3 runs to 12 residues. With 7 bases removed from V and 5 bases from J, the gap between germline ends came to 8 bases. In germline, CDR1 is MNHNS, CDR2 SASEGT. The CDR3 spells CASTRENEKLFF. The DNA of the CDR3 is TGTGCCAGCACTCGGGAGAATGAAAAACTGTTTTTT.

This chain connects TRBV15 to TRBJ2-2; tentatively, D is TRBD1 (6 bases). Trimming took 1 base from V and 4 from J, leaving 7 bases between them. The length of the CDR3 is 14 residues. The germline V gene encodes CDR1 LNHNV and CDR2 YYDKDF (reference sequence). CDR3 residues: CATSRAGVTGELFF. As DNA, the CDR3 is TGTGCCACCAGCAGAGCAGGGGTCACCGGGGAGCTGTTTTTT.

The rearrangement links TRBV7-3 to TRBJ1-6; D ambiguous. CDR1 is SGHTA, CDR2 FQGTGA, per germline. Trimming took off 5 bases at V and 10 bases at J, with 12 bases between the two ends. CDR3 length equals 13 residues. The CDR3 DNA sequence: TGTGCCAGCAGCGCGGGCCCGGGGTCACCCCTCCACTTT. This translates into CASSAGPGSPLHF. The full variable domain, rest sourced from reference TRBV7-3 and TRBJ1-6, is GAGVSQTPSNKVTEKGKYVELRCDPISGHTALYWYRQSLGQGPEFLIYFQGTGAADDSGLPNDRFFAVRPEGSVSTLKIQRTERGDSAVYLCASSAGPGSPLHFGNGTRLTVT.

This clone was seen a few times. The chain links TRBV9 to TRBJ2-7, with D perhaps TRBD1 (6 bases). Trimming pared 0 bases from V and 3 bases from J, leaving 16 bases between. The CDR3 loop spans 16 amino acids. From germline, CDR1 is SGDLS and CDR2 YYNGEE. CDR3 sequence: CASSVGDNPISYEQYF. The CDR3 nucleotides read TGTGCCAGCAGCGTAGGGGACAATCCTATAAGCTACGAGCAGTACTTC.

The CDR3 bases are TGTGCCAGCAGCGTAGACGGGGGGTCCCACAATGAGCAGTTCTTC. This gives the protein CASSVDGGSHNEQFF. The genes are TRBV9 and TRBJ2-1; 7 bases agree with TRBD2. J gave up 5 bases and V 0 bases, and 5 bases lay outside the gene matches. The germline CDR1 and CDR2 sequences are SGDLS and YYNGEE. CDR3 size: 15 residues.

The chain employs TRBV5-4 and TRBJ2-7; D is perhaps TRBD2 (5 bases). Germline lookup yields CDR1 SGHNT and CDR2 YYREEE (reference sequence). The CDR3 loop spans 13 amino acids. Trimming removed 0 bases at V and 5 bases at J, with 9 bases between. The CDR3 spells CASSLGGSDEQYF. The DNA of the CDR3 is TGTGCCAGCAGCTTGGGTGGTAGCGACGAGCAGTACTTC.

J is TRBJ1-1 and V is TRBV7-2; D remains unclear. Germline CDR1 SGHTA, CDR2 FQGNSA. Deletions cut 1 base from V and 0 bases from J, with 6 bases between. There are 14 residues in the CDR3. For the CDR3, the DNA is TGTGCCAGCAGCTTAGTTACCCTGAACACTGAAGCTTTCTTT. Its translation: CASSLVTLNTEAFF.

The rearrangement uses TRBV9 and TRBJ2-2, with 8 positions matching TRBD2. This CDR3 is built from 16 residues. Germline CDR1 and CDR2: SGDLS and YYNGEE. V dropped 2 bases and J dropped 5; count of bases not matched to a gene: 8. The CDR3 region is CASSVAVVAGTGELFF. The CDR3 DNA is TGTGCCAGCAGCGTGGCGGTGGTAGCGGGAACCGGGGAGCTGTTTTTT.

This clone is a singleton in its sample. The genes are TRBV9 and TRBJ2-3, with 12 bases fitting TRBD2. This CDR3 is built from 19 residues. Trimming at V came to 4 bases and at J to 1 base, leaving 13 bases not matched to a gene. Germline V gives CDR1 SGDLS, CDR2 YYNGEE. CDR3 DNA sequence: TGTGCCAGCAGCCCACTACTAGCGGGGGGCGGGTCCCGCACAGATACGCAGTATTTT. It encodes CASSPLLAGGGSRTDTQYF.

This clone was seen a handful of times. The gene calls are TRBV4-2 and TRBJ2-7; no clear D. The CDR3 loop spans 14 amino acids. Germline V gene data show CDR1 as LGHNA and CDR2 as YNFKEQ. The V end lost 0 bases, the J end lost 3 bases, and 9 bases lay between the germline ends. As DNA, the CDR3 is TGTGCCAGCAGCCAAGATGCACAGAGCTACGAGCAGTACTTC. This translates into CASSQDAQSYEQYF.